A selection of T cell receptor beta chains follows, all from one sample in a study of T cell changes during pregnancy in multiple sclerosis. Repertoires were generated with immunoSEQ multiplex PCR, while TCRdb's copy carries only in-frame clones and drops some. In the table there are 95,000 to 100,000 clones, about nine tenths of which are singletons. The sample was peripheral blood, taken in the second trimester of pregnancy. The receptors were sampled from a female donor with multiple sclerosis, enrolled in a pregnancy study. The CDR3 runs from the conserved cysteine through the conserved F or W. Each record gives: CDR3 length, clone size, J gene, V gene, CDR3 protein. Size values are once, few and many counts, or a class for expanded clones, and some rows have none.

cdr3_length: 13
clone_size: -
j_call: TRBJ1-3
v_call: TRBV7-2
cdr3_aa: CASSIPGGNTIYF

cdr3_length: 15
clone_size: -
j_call: TRBJ1-3
v_call: TRBV7-9
cdr3_aa: CASSSRLNSGNTIYF

cdr3_length: 13
clone_size: -
j_call: TRBJ2-1
v_call: TRBV30
cdr3_aa: CAWSVRLDNEQFF

cdr3_length: 15
clone_size: -
j_call: TRBJ2-7
v_call: TRBV13
cdr3_aa: CASSLTAPGLGEQYF

cdr3_length: 14
clone_size: -
j_call: TRBJ2-3
v_call: TRBV6-5
cdr3_aa: CASRAPLGTDTQYF

cdr3_length: 16
clone_size: -
j_call: TRBJ2-6
v_call: TRBV29-1
cdr3_aa: CSVGDRGDSGANVLTF

cdr3_length: 15
clone_size: -
j_call: TRBJ1-4
v_call: TRBV15
cdr3_aa: CATSRSGGTNEKLFF

cdr3_length: 15
clone_size: few
j_call: TRBJ2-1
v_call: TRBV9
cdr3_aa: CASSAAGAEVNEQFF

cdr3_length: 12
clone_size: few
j_call: TRBJ2-2
v_call: TRBV2
cdr3_aa: CASKLNSGELFF

cdr3_length: 12
clone_size: -
j_call: TRBJ1-1
v_call: TRBV28
cdr3_aa: CASRGQGSEAFF

cdr3_length: 14
clone_size: -
j_call: TRBJ1-1
v_call: TRBV5-6
cdr3_aa: CASRVRVLNTEAFF

cdr3_length: 12
clone_size: -
j_call: TRBJ2-7
v_call: TRBV7-9
cdr3_aa: CASSRTGNEQYF

cdr3_length: 14
clone_size: once
j_call: TRBJ2-3
v_call: TRBV5-4
cdr3_aa: CASSWGGQPDTQYF

cdr3_length: 12
clone_size: -
j_call: TRBJ2-7
v_call: TRBV27
cdr3_aa: CASSSISYEQYF

cdr3_length: 12
clone_size: -
j_call: TRBJ2-3
v_call: TRBV7-9
cdr3_aa: CASSSQPDTQYF

cdr3_length: 11
clone_size: -
j_call: TRBJ1-3
v_call: TRBV30
cdr3_aa: CAWTPGNTIYF

cdr3_length: 17
clone_size: -
j_call: TRBJ2-7
v_call: TRBV15
cdr3_aa: CATSRGLAGSSGYEQYF

cdr3_length: 12
clone_size: -
j_call: TRBJ1-5
v_call: TRBV29-1
cdr3_aa: CSVDSRNQPQHF

cdr3_length: 15
clone_size: -
j_call: TRBJ2-7
v_call: TRBV7-8
cdr3_aa: CASSLRTSGSYEQYF

cdr3_length: 14
clone_size: -
j_call: TRBJ1-5
v_call: TRBV28
cdr3_aa: CASSLIRGNQPQHF

cdr3_length: 13
clone_size: -
j_call: TRBJ2-5
v_call: TRBV6-6
cdr3_aa: CASRSGEIETQYF

cdr3_length: 12
clone_size: many
j_call: TRBJ2-7
v_call: TRBV2
cdr3_aa: CASREGMGEQYF

cdr3_length: 12
clone_size: once
j_call: TRBJ1-4
v_call: TRBV6-5
cdr3_aa: CASSYNREKLFF

cdr3_length: 16
clone_size: -
j_call: TRBJ2-2
v_call: TRBV10-3
cdr3_aa: CAISGQGGPNTGELFF

cdr3_length: 16
clone_size: -
j_call: TRBJ2-5
v_call: TRBV18
cdr3_aa: CASSPGGQSFDGTQYF

cdr3_length: 11
clone_size: -
j_call: TRBJ1-2
v_call: TRBV19
cdr3_aa: CASSIGGGYTF

cdr3_length: 14
clone_size: -
j_call: TRBJ1-5
v_call: TRBV2
cdr3_aa: CATQGGGWNQPQHF

cdr3_length: 13
clone_size: -
j_call: TRBJ1-5
v_call: TRBV29-1
cdr3_aa: CSARTGPNQPQHF

cdr3_length: 15
clone_size: -
j_call: TRBJ1-2
v_call: TRBV5-6
cdr3_aa: CASSLAGTGKGGYTF

cdr3_length: 15
clone_size: -
j_call: TRBJ1-1
v_call: TRBV5-4
cdr3_aa: CASSLRRTGGVEAFF

cdr3_length: 13
clone_size: -
j_call: TRBJ1-2
v_call: TRBV6-5
cdr3_aa: CATRYRGNYGYTF

cdr3_length: 15
clone_size: -
j_call: TRBJ2-7
v_call: TRBV4-2
cdr3_aa: CASSGGPEPDYEQYF

cdr3_length: 17
clone_size: -
j_call: TRBJ2-3
v_call: TRBV27
cdr3_aa: CASRISAGLGYTDTQYF

cdr3_length: 14
clone_size: -
j_call: TRBJ2-7
v_call: TRBV11-3
cdr3_aa: CASSPRGLPYEQYF

cdr3_length: 13
clone_size: -
j_call: TRBJ1-1
v_call: TRBV25-1
cdr3_aa: CASSLNMNTEAFF

cdr3_length: 16
clone_size: -
j_call: TRBJ2-1
v_call: TRBV27
cdr3_aa: CASRGILAGGYNEQFF

cdr3_length: 14
clone_size: -
j_call: TRBJ2-1
v_call: TRBV27
cdr3_aa: CASSSDRSYNEQFF

cdr3_length: 13
clone_size: -
j_call: TRBJ2-2
v_call: TRBV28
cdr3_aa: CASSSPYIGELFF

cdr3_length: 16
clone_size: -
j_call: TRBJ1-1
v_call: TRBV28
cdr3_aa: CASTSDRGFLDTEAFF

cdr3_length: 14
clone_size: -
j_call: TRBJ1-5
v_call: TRBV27
cdr3_aa: CASSRAGVNQPQHF

cdr3_length: 15
clone_size: -
j_call: TRBJ2-1
v_call: TRBV6-1
cdr3_aa: CASSQERPSYNEQFF

cdr3_length: 15
clone_size: -
j_call: TRBJ2-1
v_call: TRBV7-2
cdr3_aa: CASSLYPGSYNEQFF

cdr3_length: 18
clone_size: -
j_call: TRBJ2-1
v_call: TRBV7-2
cdr3_aa: CASSLGNRGRPGYNEQFF